This T cell receptor (beta chain) came from a study of metastatic and nonmetastatic thyroid tumors. The overall study: Repertoire data that came from the blood and tumor or nodule tissue of malignant and benign thyroid patients were compared.

Until they underwent thyroid surgery, no patient had received any treatment. Many counts were recorded for this clone. TCRdb redid the clone calls on the PCR reads using MiXCR. The sample shows about 23,000 clones, just over 20% of them seen only once. This CDR3 spans 16 amino acids. The V gene end was trimmed by 3 bases and the J gene end by 4 bases; junction bases not matched to a gene: 9. Germline lookup yields CDR1 SGHTA and CDR2 FQGNSA. The material sequenced was blood. The V and J genes are TRBV7-2 and TRBJ2-3; 8 bases are a match to TRBD2. The receptor was isolated from a female donor with papillary thyroid cancer or a benign thyroid nodule (not recorded which). Some clones in this sample may be carry-over from other donors' samples. The CDR3 spells CASSFGTSRLADTQYF. The CDR3 region has the DNA TGTGCCAGCAGCTTTGGGACTAGTCGTTTGGCAGATACGCAGTATTTT.